One TCR beta chain is described in this entry. The antigen remains undetermined. This record belongs to a study of blood T cells in healthy people across ages. Germline assignment: CDR1 KGHSH and CDR2 LQKENI. V was cut by 2 bases and J by 4 bases, with 6 bases left in between. This CDR3 has 13 residues. A second PCR of about 7 to 11 cycles used a sample-barcoded 5' primer and a J-beta primer mix. Every cDNA was tagged by a template-switch adaptor with 12 random nucleotides. Using its own MiXCR run on the 5' RACE reads, TCRdb lists one record per CDR3 protein. The table lists about 640,000 distinct CDR3 sequences, 35% to 50% of them singletons. Whole-study findings and limits: There was no known CMV status for donors, so expanded clonotype changes were possibly confounded. Comparison with aged donors showed that long-lived donors had more naive CD4+ cells and higher diversity.

Caucasian individuals from Russia who were healthy and aged roughly 6 to 95 acted as donors. The sequencing input was blood. This chain links TRBV18 with TRBJ1-5; D remains unclear. The TCR comes from an elderly man in good health. The CDR3 DNA reads as TGTGCCAGCTCACCAAATCTAAATCAGCCCCAGCATTTT. Its protein product is CASSPNLNQPQHF.